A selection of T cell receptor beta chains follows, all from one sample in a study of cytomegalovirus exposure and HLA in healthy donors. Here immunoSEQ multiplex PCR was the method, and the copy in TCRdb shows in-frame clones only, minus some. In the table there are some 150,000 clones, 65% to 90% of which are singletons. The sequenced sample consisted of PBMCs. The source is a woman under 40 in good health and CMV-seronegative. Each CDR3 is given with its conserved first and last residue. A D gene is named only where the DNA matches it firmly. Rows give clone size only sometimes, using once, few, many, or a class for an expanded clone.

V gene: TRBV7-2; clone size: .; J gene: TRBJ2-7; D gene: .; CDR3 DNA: TGTGCCAGCAGCTTACCGTCCTACGAGCAGTACTTC; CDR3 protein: CASSLPSYEQYF
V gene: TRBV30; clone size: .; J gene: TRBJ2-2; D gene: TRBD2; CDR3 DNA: TGTGCCTGGAGGAGAACCACGGGGGGGACCGGGGAGCTGTTTTTT; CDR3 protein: CAWRRTTGGTGELFF
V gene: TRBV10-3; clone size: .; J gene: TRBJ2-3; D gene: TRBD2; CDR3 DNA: TGTGCCACTACTAGCGGAGCAGACACAGATACGCAGTATTTT; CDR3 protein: CATTSGADTDTQYF
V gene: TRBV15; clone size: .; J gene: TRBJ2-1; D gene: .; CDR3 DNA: TGTGCCACCAGCAGAATTCGAGGACATCAGGGTGGTGAGCAGTTCTTC; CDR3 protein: CATSRIRGHQGGEQFF
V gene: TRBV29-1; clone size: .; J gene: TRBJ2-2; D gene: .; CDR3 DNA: TGCAGCGTCCGGGCGGTCGGGGGAAGCGGGGAGCTGTTTTTT; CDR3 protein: CSVRAVGGSGELFF
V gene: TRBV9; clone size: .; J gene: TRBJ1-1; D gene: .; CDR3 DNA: TGTGCCAGCAGTCCACACGGGGGGCGAGGGACTGAAGCTTTCTTT; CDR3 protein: CASSPHGGRGTEAFF
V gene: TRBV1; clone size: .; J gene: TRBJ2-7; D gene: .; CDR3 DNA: TGCACCAGCAGCCGTTACAGGGGGCCCACCTACGAGCAGTACTTC; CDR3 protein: CTSSRYRGPTYEQYF
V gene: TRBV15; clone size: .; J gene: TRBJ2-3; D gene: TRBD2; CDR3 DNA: TGTGCCACCAGCAGAGGTTCGATGGGGCTAGCGGGGGAAGAGCAGTATTTT; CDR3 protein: CATSRGSMGLAGEEQYF
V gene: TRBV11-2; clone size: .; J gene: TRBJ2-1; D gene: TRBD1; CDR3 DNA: TGTGCCAGCAGCTTGGCGGGACAGGGGTGGAATGAGCAGTTCTTC; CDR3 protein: CASSLAGQGWNEQFF
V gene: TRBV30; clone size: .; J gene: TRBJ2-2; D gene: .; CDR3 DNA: TGTGCCTGGGCAGGTACCGGGGAGCTGTTTTTT; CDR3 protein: CAWAGTGELFF
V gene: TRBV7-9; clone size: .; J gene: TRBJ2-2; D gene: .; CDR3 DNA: TGTGCCAGCAGCTTATTGATTGGCGGCCCCGGGGAGCTGTTTTTT; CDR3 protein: CASSLLIGGPGELFF
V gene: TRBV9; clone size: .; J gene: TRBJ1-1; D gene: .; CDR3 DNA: TGTGCCAGCAGCTCGGGACAAGTCTCCACTGAAGCTTTCTTT; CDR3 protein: CASSSGQVSTEAFF
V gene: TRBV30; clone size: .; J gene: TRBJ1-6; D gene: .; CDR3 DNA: TGTGCCTGGAGTGTATCGCCGAGCGATTCACCCCTCCACTTT; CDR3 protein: CAWSVSPSDSPLHF
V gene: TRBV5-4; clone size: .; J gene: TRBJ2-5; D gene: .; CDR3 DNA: TGTGCCAGCAGCTCCTCACCAGGGAATTTGGAGACCCAGTACTTC; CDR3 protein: CASSSSPGNLETQYF
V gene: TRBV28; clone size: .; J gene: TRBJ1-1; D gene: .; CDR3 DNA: TGTGCCAGCAGTCCCACCGCGGGTCTCACTGAAGCTTTCTTT; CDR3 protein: CASSPTAGLTEAFF
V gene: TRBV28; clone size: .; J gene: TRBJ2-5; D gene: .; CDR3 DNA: TGTGCCAGCAGAGGGGCGTCAGAGACCCAGTACTTC; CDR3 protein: CASRGASETQYF
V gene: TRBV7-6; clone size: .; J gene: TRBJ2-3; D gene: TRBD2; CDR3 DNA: TGTGCCAGCAGCATAACTCTTGGGGGGGGCACAGATACGCAGTATTTT; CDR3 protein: CASSITLGGGTDTQYF
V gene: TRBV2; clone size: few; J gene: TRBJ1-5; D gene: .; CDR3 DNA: TGTGCCAGCAGTGTTGACAAGTATAGCAATCAGCCCCAGCATTTT; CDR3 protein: CASSVDKYSNQPQHF
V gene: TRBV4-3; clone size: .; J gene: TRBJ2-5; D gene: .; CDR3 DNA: TGCGCCAGCAGCCAAGAATCGGGGGGCCAGGAGACCCAGTACTTC; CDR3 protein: CASSQESGGQETQYF
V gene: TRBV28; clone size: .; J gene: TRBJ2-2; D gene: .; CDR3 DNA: TGTGCCAGCAGGAATCCCCGACTAAACACCGGGGAGCTGTTTTTT; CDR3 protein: CASRNPRLNTGELFF